A selection of T cell receptor beta chains follows, all from one sample in a study of blood T cells in healthy people across ages. TCRdb reanalysed the 5' RACE reads using MiXCR and keeps one entry per CDR3 protein. In the table there are more than 700,000 distinct CDR3 sequences, about half of which are singletons. The source material was blood. All receptors come from a man older than 75 in good health. The CDR3 runs from the conserved cysteine through the conserved F or W. A D gene is named only where the DNA matches it firmly. The size of a clone is reported for some rows only, either as once, few or many, or as a class for expanded clones.

D	size	J	V	CDR3	DNA
TRBD1	-	TRBJ2-7	TRBV20-1	CSARVLQGSYEQYF	TGCAGTGCTAGAGTCCTACAGGGGTCCTACGAGCAGTACTTC
TRBD1	-	TRBJ2-2	TRBV2	CASSAEQGMGELFF	TGTGCCAGCAGTGCCGAACAGGGGATGGGGGAGCTGTTTTTT
TRBD2	few	TRBJ2-1	TRBV11-3	CASSRIAGAGANEQFF	TGTGCCAGCAGCAGAATCGCTGGGGCGGGAGCCAATGAGCAGTTCTTC
TRBD2	once	TRBJ2-1	TRBV2	CASSSTSGSPGEQFF	TGTGCCAGCAGTTCGACTAGCGGGTCCCCGGGGGAGCAGTTCTTC
TRBD2	many	TRBJ2-1	TRBV4-1	CASRRTGLAGVEQFF	TGCGCCAGCAGAAGAACGGGACTAGCGGGAGTTGAGCAGTTCTTC
-	few	TRBJ2-1	TRBV30	CAWSGRFQDNEQFF	TGTGCCTGGAGTGGCCGTTTCCAGGACAATGAGCAGTTCTTC
-	few	TRBJ2-1	TRBV9	CASSVAGGEPYNEQFF	TGTGCCAGCAGCGTAGCGGGCGGGGAGCCCTACAATGAGCAGTTCTTC
-	few	TRBJ2-7	TRBV6-1	CASKLSGTNYEQYF	TGTGCCAGCAAACTTTCCGGGACAAATTACGAGCAGTACTTC
TRBD1	few	TRBJ2-7	TRBV11-2	CASSLGQGFSYEQYF	TGTGCCAGCAGCTTGGGACAGGGTTTCTCCTACGAGCAGTACTTC
TRBD2	few	TRBJ2-4	TRBV12-3/TRBV12-4	CASSLETGTSGAKRLAKNIQYF	TGTGCCAGCAGTTTAGAGACTGGGACTAGCGGGGCGAAACGCTTAGCCAAAAACATTCAGTACTTC
-	many	TRBJ2-7	TRBV4-1	CASSQEDRTEQYF	TGCGCCAGCAGCCAAGAAGACAGAACCGAGCAGTACTTC
-	-	TRBJ2-3	TRBV5-1	CASSLAVVGTDTQYF	TGCGCCAGCAGCTTGGCCGTCGTGGGGACGGATACGCAGTATTTT
-	many	TRBJ2-4	TRBV15	CATSGTRQGGNIQYF	TGTGCCACCAGCGGGACCCGACAGGGAGGGAACATTCAGTACTTC
TRBD1	few	TRBJ1-5	TRBV20-1	CSARDQGGKPQHF	TGCAGTGCTAGAGATCAGGGGGGGAAGCCCCAGCATTTT
TRBD2	-	TRBJ2-1	TRBV7-3	CASSFSSGNSDEQFF	TGTGCCAGCAGCTTCTCTAGCGGGAATTCCGATGAGCAGTTCTTC
TRBD2	-	TRBJ2-1	TRBV12-3/TRBV12-4	CASSLAPAGYNEQFF	TGTGCCAGCAGTTTAGCCCCAGCGGGGTACAATGAGCAGTTCTTC
-	few	TRBJ2-5	TRBV18	CASSPLGLANDETQYF	TGTGCCAGCTCACCACTGGGGCTAGCGAACGACGAGACCCAGTACTTC
TRBD2	-	TRBJ2-5	TRBV7-3	CASSSGAIAGAQETQYF	TGTGCCAGCAGCTCAGGGGCCATAGCGGGGGCCCAAGAGACCCAGTACTTC
-	few	TRBJ2-7	TRBV28	CASGTVLHEQYF	TGTGCTAGCGGGACAGTATTACACGAGCAGTACTTC
-	-	TRBJ2-6	TRBV20-1	CSARVLAGESSGANVLTF	TGCAGTGCTAGAGTATTGGCAGGCGAGAGCTCTGGGGCCAACGTCCTGACTTTC
TRBD1	-	TRBJ2-1	TRBV5-1	CASGPGTEYYNEQFF	TGCGCCAGCGGCCCGGGGACAGAATACTACAATGAGCAGTTCTTC
-	-	TRBJ2-5	TRBV13	CASSFRLDQETQYF	TGTGCCAGCAGCTTCCGACTGGATCAAGAGACCCAGTACTTC
-	-	TRBJ2-1	TRBV20-1	CSARDWSGSYEQFF	TGCAGTGCTAGAGATTGGAGTGGGAGCTATGAGCAGTTCTTC
TRBD2	-	TRBJ2-5	TRBV4-2	CASSQGTGGGYETQYF	TGTGCCAGCAGCCAGGGGACTGGCGGGGGTTATGAGACCCAGTACTTC
TRBD2	few	TRBJ2-1	TRBV20-1	CSASELAGGYNEQFF	TGCAGTGCTAGCGAACTAGCGGGGGGATACAATGAGCAGTTCTTC
-	-	TRBJ2-1	TRBV28	CASSVTSFAQFF	TGTGCCAGCAGTGTAACTAGCTTTGCGCAGTTCTTC
TRBD2	-	TRBJ2-2	TRBV15	CATRGLAAANTGELFF	TGTGCCACCAGGGGACTAGCGGCCGCGAACACCGGGGAGCTGTTTTTT